These 18 T cell receptor beta chains share one sample of origin, sequenced in a study of shared clonotypes between healthy human individuals (dated by TCRdb to about 2020). Library creation used the immunoSEQ multiplex PCR assay. The table comes from immuneACCESS by way of TCRdb, which keeps in-frame sequences with V and J called. Part of the clones is missing from these tables; in studies checked, under half for an unresolved V gene and the rest for unknown reasons. In this sample the table shows about 710,000 clones, 72% of which occur a single time. The ten largest clonotypes hold approximately 1.7% of the sample. Sequencing was carried out using memory CD4+ T cells sorted from blood. What the cell subset or site label conveys for this sample: CD45RA-negative fraction. The receptors were sampled from a woman aged 25 to 39 in good health.

This clone was seen more than once but under ten times. The V gene is TRBV5-1, the J gene TRBJ2-1, with D possibly TRBD1 on 5 matching bases. Trimming shortened V by 4 bases and J by 6 bases, and 14 bases separated the two germline ends. The germline gives CDR1 SGHRS, CDR2 YFSETQ. CDR3 length: 14 amino acids. CDR3 DNA: TGCGCCAGCAGCATATCAGACAGCCGCAATGAGCAGTTCTTC. Protein: CASSISDSRNEQFF.

The chain couples TRBV11-2 to TRBJ1-2; D is ambiguous. The germline gives CDR1 SGHAT, CDR2 FQNNGV. The V end was cut by 0 bases, the J end by 6 bases, with 20 bases between. This CDR3 is built from 17 residues. The CDR3 spells CASSLDTVMGRDNGYTF. DNA for the CDR3: TGTGCCAGCAGCTTAGATACGGTCATGGGCAGAGATAATGGCTACACCTTC.

The chain joins TRBV5-1 to TRBJ2-1; possibly TRBD2 for D (5 bases). V lost 4 bases and J lost 3, with 14 bases in between. This CDR3 has 15 amino acids. In germline, CDR1 is SGHRS, CDR2 YFSETQ. Here the CDR3 reads CASSPDSPVYNEQFF. The CDR3 DNA follows: TGCGCCAGCAGCCCGGACTCACCAGTCTACAATGAGCAGTTCTTC.

Comments on this clone: Other nucleotide sequences in the sample specify the same CDR3. CDR3 nucleotides: TGTGCCAGCAGTTACAGAGATGAGCAGTTCTTC. It encodes CASSYRDEQFF. The chain joins TRBV6-6 to TRBJ2-1; no reliable D call. CDR1 is MNHNY, CDR2 SVGAGI, per germline (reference sequence). Trimming left V 2 bases short and J 8 bases short, with 4 bases between. The CDR3 loop spans 11 amino acids.

V is TRBV7-8 and J is TRBJ1-1; D is undetermined. Germline loops: CDR1 SGHVS, CDR2 FQNEAQ. V was shortened by 3 bases and J by 5 bases, with 13 bases between the two germline ends. CDR3 size: 14 residues. The chain's CDR3 is CASSLSEGWTEAFF. The CDR3 coding sequence is TGTGCCAGCAGCTTGTCTGAGGGTTGGACTGAAGCTTTCTTT.

The rearrangement joins TRBV5-1 to TRBJ2-2; 7 bases agree with TRBD1. Germline CDR1 reads SGHRS; CDR2 reads YFSETQ. The V segment lost 5 bases and the J segment 0 bases; nucleotides outside the gene matches: 4. This CDR3 comprises 15 residues. CDR3 protein: CASSGTETNTGELFF. CDR3 nucleotide sequence: TGCGCCAGCAGTGGGACAGAAACGAACACCGGGGAGCTGTTTTTT. The whole variable domain, remainder taken from reference TRBV5-1 and TRBJ2-2, is KAGVTQTPRYLIKTRGQQVTLSCSPISGHRSVSWYQQTPGQGLQFLFEYFSETQRNKGNFPGRFSGRQFSNSRSEMNVSTLELGDSALYLCASSGTETNTGELFFGEGSRLTVL.

This chain links TRBV28 with TRBJ2-5; D is unclear. Between the trimmed V and J ends, which lost 4 bases and 9 bases, there was a span of 9 bases. The CDR3 has 11 amino acids. Looked up from germline, CDR1 is MDHEN and CDR2 is SYDVKM. In DNA, the CDR3 is TGTGCCAGCAGTTCAGCCCTGTCCCAGTACTTC. Its translation: CASSSALSQYF.

The chain combines TRBV7-2 with TRBJ2-3; D gene ambiguous. Between the trimmed V and J ends, which lost 5 bases and 1 base, there was a span of 13 bases. CDR3 length: 15 amino acids. Per germline, CDR1 SGHTA and CDR2 FQGNSA. CDR3 amino acids: CASSPNVLGTDTQYF. CDR3 DNA: TGTGCCAGCAGCCCAAACGTTTTGGGCACAGATACGCAGTATTTT.

The rearrangement links TRBV5-1 to TRBJ2-7, with D maybe TRBD1 (6 bases). Germline lookup yields CDR1 SGHRS and CDR2 YFSETQ. The V end lost 2 bases, the J end lost 5 bases, and 11 bases lay between the germline ends. The CDR3 consists of 13 residues. As DNA, the CDR3 is TGCGCCAGCAGCTTCGTCAGGGGACACGAGCAGTACTTC. It specifies CASSFVRGHEQYF. Using reference TRBV5-1 and TRBJ2-7 for the parts outside the CDR3, the full variable domain is KAGVTQTPRYLIKTRGQQVTLSCSPISGHRSVSWYQQTPGQGLQFLFEYFSETQRNKGNFPGRFSGRQFSNSRSEMNVSTLELGDSALYLCASSFVRGHEQYFGPGTRLTVT.

The V gene is TRBV28, the J gene TRBJ2-3; a possible D gene is TRBD1 (7 bases). Germline loops: CDR1 MDHEN, CDR2 SYDVKM. The V end was cut by 2 bases, the J end by 7 bases, with 13 bases between. The CDR3 sequence is 14 residues long. CDR3 nucleotide sequence: TGTGCCAGCAGTTTACCACAGGGGAGGCATACGCAGTATTTT. Its translation is CASSLPQGRHTQYF. The full variable domain, in which reference TRBV28 and TRBJ2-3 provide the parts outside the CDR3, is DVKVTQSSRYLVKRTGEKVFLECVQDMDHENMFWYRQDPGLGLRLIYFSYDVKMKEKGDIPEGYSVSREKKERFSLILESASTNQTSMYLCASSLPQGRHTQYFGPGTRLTVL.

This chain uses TRBV29-1 with TRBJ2-5, with D possibly being TRBD1 or TRBD2 (5 bases each). The V gene's germline CDR1 is SQVTM and CDR2 ANQGSEA. Trimming shortened V by 7 bases and J by 4 bases, and 13 bases separated the two germline ends. The CDR3 runs to 12 residues. CDR3 DNA sequence: TGCAGCGCTCGTGGGGGTAGAGAGACCCAGTACTTC. Its translation: CSARGGRETQYF.

In its sample, this clone was seen a few times. The genes are TRBV6-6 and TRBJ1-5, with TRBD1 matching over 8 bases. Germline CDR1 is MNHNY and CDR2 is SVGAGI (reference sequence). V shed 5 bases and J 5 bases; nucleotides not matched to a gene: 8. This CDR3 spans 15 amino acids. Written as DNA, the CDR3 is TGTGCCAGCAGTCCGAACAGGGGGGGTCATCAGCCCCAGCATTTT. The encoded protein is CASSPNRGGHQPQHF.

This clone appeared once. V is TRBV9 and J is TRBJ2-3; unclear D gene. The CDR3 spans 16 residues. V shed 0 bases and J shed 1 base, with 12 bases lying between them. Germline CDR1 SGDLS, CDR2 YYNGEE. As DNA, the CDR3 is TGTGCCAGCAGCGTAGGGACCCGCGGTGGCACAGATACGCAGTATTTT. This encodes CASSVGTRGGTDTQYF.

The chain combines TRBV5-4 with TRBJ2-7; D may be TRBD1 or TRBD2 (6 bases each). Germline V CDR1 and CDR2: SGHNT, YYREEE (reference sequence). Trimming shortened V by 3 bases and J by 6 bases, and 13 bases separated the two germline ends. The CDR3 extends over 13 amino acids. The CDR3 loop reads CASSWGPGAEQYF. CDR3 nucleotide sequence: TGTGCCAGCAGCTGGGGGCCGGGGGCCGAGCAGTACTTC.

The chain has TRBV30 and TRBJ1-4; D is ambiguous. V was shortened by 3 bases and J by 8 bases, with 13 bases between the two germline ends. The CDR3 is 13 residues long. From germline, CDR1 is GTSNPN and CDR2 SVGIG (reference sequence). This chain's CDR3 is CAWSSGRGEKLFF. The CDR3 region has the DNA TGTGCCTGGAGCAGTGGCCGAGGGGAAAAACTGTTTTTT.

The chain couples TRBV19 to TRBJ1-5; D might be TRBD1 (5 bases). V was pared by 3 bases and J by 4 bases, with 22 bases between. CDR3 length: 18 amino acids. Germline lookup yields CDR1 LNHDA and CDR2 SQIVND (reference sequence). CDR3: CASSIAGTAAGFNQPQHF. CDR3 coding DNA: TGTGCCAGTAGTATTGCCGGGACCGCCGCCGGTTTTAATCAGCCCCAGCATTTT. The variable domain in full, completed from reference TRBV19 and TRBJ1-5, reads DGGITQSPKYLFRKEGQNVTLSCEQNLNHDAMYWYRQDPGQGLRLIYYSQIVNDFQKGDIAEGYSVSREKKESFPLTVTSAQKNPTAFYLCASSIAGTAAGFNQPQHFGDGTRLSIL.

This chain connects TRBV6-6 to TRBJ2-7, with TRBD1 identical over 11 bases. Germline loops: CDR1 MNHNY, CDR2 SVGAGI (reference sequence). V lost 6 bases, J lost 0 bases, and 7 bases stayed unmatched. This CDR3 contains 16 residues. CDR3 amino acids: CASSRGGTGGSYEQYF. In nucleotides, the CDR3 is TGTGCCAGCAGCCGTGGCGGGACAGGGGGCTCCTACGAGCAGTACTTC.

The chain links TRBV28 to TRBJ2-7; 8 bases agree with TRBD1. The CDR3 consists of 15 residues. After removal of 7 bases from V and 1 base from J, the junction contained 9 bases not matched to a gene. Per germline, CDR1 MDHEN and CDR2 SYDVKM. In DNA, the CDR3 is TGTGCCAGCACTCAACAGGGGGGTTTTTCCTACGAGCAGTACTTC. Protein product: CASTQQGGFSYEQYF.